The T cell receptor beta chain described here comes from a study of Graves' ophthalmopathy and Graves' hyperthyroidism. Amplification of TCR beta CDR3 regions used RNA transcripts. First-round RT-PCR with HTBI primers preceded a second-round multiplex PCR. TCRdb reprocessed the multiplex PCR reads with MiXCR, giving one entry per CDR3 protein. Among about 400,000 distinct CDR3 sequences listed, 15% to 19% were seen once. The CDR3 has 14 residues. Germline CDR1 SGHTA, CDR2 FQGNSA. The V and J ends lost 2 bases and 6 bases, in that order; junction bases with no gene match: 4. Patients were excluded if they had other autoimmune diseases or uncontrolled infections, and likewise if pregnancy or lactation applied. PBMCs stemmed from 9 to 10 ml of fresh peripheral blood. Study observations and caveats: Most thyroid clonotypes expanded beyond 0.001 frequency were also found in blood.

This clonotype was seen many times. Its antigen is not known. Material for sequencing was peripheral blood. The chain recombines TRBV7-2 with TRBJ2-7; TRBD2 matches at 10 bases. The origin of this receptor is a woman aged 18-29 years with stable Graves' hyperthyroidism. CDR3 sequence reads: CASSLTGTSAEQYF. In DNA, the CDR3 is TGTGCCAGCAGCTTAACCGGGACTAGCGCCGAGCAGTACTTC. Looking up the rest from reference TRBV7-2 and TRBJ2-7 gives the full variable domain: GAGVSQSPSNKVTEKGKDVELRCDPISGHTALYWYRQSLGQGLEFLIYFQGNSAPDKSGLPSDRFSAERTGGSVSTLTIQRTQQEDSAVYLCASSLTGTSAEQYFGPGTRLTVT.